Below are 14 T cell receptor beta chains sequenced from a single sample in a study of T cells in Graves' hyperthyroidism and ophthalmopathy. Authors of the study amplified TCR beta CDR3 regions from RNA transcripts. TCR CDR3 underwent first-round RT-PCR with the HTBI primer set. TCRdb called the multiplex PCR reads again in MiXCR, with one record for every CDR3 protein. The profile shows some 490,000 distinct CDR3 sequences, 20% to 25% of them singletons. The sequencing input was blood. The receptors come from a woman aged 70 to 79 with Graves' ophthalmopathy.

V usage is TRBV30 and J usage is TRBJ1-2, with 7 bases that match TRBD1. V lost 0 bases, J lost 3 bases, and 7 bases stayed unmatched. The CDR3 totals 15 residues. Germline V gives CDR1 GTSNPN, CDR2 SVGIG (reference sequence). The chain's CDR3 is CAWSVFPGGYYGYTF. CDR3 DNA sequence: TGTGCCTGGAGTGTATTTCCAGGGGGGTACTATGGCTACACCTTC.

This clonotype was seen many times. The gene calls are TRBV10-3 and TRBJ1-5; D is unresolved. CDR3 length equals 14 residues. From germline, CDR1 is ENHRY and CDR2 SYGVKD. Trimming stripped 2 bases from V and 4 bases from J, with 9 bases between. CDR3 sequence reads: CAISEKGTNQPQHF. In nucleotides, the CDR3 is TGTGCCATCAGTGAGAAGGGAACGAATCAGCCCCAGCATTTT.

The sample holds many counts of this clonotype. The chain is built from TRBV20-1 and TRBJ2-5; no firm D call. CDR1 and CDR2 from the germline V gene are DFQATT and SNEGSKA (reference sequence). CDR3 length: 10 amino acids. In DNA form, the CDR3 reads TGCGCTCCCAGGATGGAGACCCAGTACTTC. It codes for CAPRMETQYF.

This clonotype was picked up many times. V is TRBV28 and J is TRBJ1-2; the match to TRBD1 covers 8 bases. V lost 9 bases, J lost 5 bases, and 11 bases stayed unmatched. CDR3 length: 14 residues. Per the germline V gene, CDR1 is MDHEN and CDR2 is SYDVKM. Written as DNA, the CDR3 is TGTGCCAGTCATCCCGGACAGGGATGGTATGGCTACACCTTC. As protein: CASHPGQGWYGYTF.

The V gene is TRBV18, the J gene TRBJ2-6; 8 bases are shared with TRBD1. The length of the CDR3 is 16 residues. J was trimmed by 4 bases and V by 2 bases; bases with no gene match: 4. CDR1 KGHSH and CDR2 LQKENI come from the germline V gene. This chain's CDR3 is CASSPLTGVGANVLTF. The CDR3 DNA follows: TGTGCCAGCTCACCATTGACAGGGGTCGGGGCCAACGTCCTGACTTTC.

CDR3 in DNA: TGTGCCAGCAGCCCCGGAGCGGGAGGGAGAAAAGAGACCCAGTACTTC. Translating gives CASSPGAGGRKETQYF. The J gene is TRBJ2-5, the V gene TRBV9; 10 bases agree with TRBD2. The CDR3 is 16 residues long. J gave up 3 bases and V 4 bases, and 9 bases lay outside the gene matches. CDR1 and CDR2 from the germline V gene are SGDLS and YYNGEE.

This clonotype has only a few counts. This chain connects TRBV12-3 or TRBV12-4 to TRBJ1-2, with D possibly TRBD1 on 6 matching bases. This CDR3 has 14 residues. V was clipped by 5 bases and J by 4 bases, with 14 bases between them. CDR3 protein: CASSLLGQSYGYTF. The CDR3 DNA reads TGTGCCAGCAGTCTACTAGGACAGAGCTATGGCTACACCTTC.

V gene TRBV14 combines with J gene TRBJ2-7, with unresolved D. In germline, CDR1 is SGHDN, CDR2 FVKESK. V lost 3 bases and J 0 bases, leaving 6 bases between the germline ends. This CDR3 contains 13 residues. The CDR3 nucleotides are TGTGCCAGCAGCCAGCCCCCCTCCTACGAGCAGTACTTC. It yields the protein CASSQPPSYEQYF.

J is TRBJ2-2 and V is TRBV30; D is tentatively TRBD1 or TRBD2 (6 bases each). V lost 4 bases to trimming and J lost 3 bases, with 12 bases between them. CDR1 is GTSNPN and CDR2 is SVGIG in the germline V gene (reference sequence). The CDR3 consists of 14 residues. The CDR3 sequence is CAWKPGADTGELFF. CDR3 DNA sequence: TGTGCCTGGAAGCCGGGGGCCGACACCGGGGAGCTGTTTTTT. The variable domain in full, with the rest retrieved from reference TRBV30 and TRBJ2-2, is SQTIHQWPATLVQPVGSPLSLECTVEGTSNPNLYWYRQAAGRGLQLLFYSVGIGQISSEVPQNLSASRPQDRQFILSSKKLLLSDSGFYLCAWKPGADTGELFFGEGSRLTVL.

To note about this clonotype: Its ends do not fully match the called genes, so a read error is possible. V usage is TRBV27 and J usage is TRBJ1-5, with 7 bases lining up with TRBD1. Germline CDR1 is MNHEY and CDR2 is SMNVEV (reference sequence). The CDR3 spans 14 residues. The CDR3 DNA sequence: TGTACCAGCAGTTCCCAGGGGGTTAGTCAGCCCCAGCATTTT. As protein: CTSSSQGVSQPQHF.

This clonotype was found a few times. The chain employs TRBV6-1 and TRBJ2-7; 8 bases are shared with TRBD1. The ends lost 6 bases at V and 4 bases at J; junction bases unmatched: 5. CDR1 is MNHNS and CDR2 is SASEGT in the germline V gene. This CDR3 is built from 13 residues. The CDR3 DNA is TGTGCCAGCAGAAGGGACAGGACGTACGAGCAGTACTTC. Its protein is CASRRDRTYEQYF.

This clonotype was counted a few times. J is TRBJ2-7 and V is TRBV7-8; 10 bases fit TRBD1. V lost 5 bases to trimming and J lost 3 bases; unmatched junction nucleotides: 7. The CDR3 totals 15 residues. The germline gives CDR1 SGHVS, CDR2 FQNEAQ. CDR3 sequence: CASSQDRGPHYEQYF. The CDR3 region has the DNA TGTGCCAGCAGCCAAGACAGGGGGCCCCACTACGAGCAGTACTTC.

This chain links TRBV5-5 with TRBJ2-1, with 13 bases identical to TRBD2. CDR3 length equals 18 residues. Trimming removed 4 bases from V and 3 bases from J; junction bases left unmatched: 10. Germline V lookup: CDR1 SGHKS, CDR2 YYEKEE (reference sequence). This CDR3 reads CASSQGLAGVGGYNEQFF. The CDR3 DNA reads as TGTGCCAGCAGCCAAGGACTAGCGGGAGTGGGGGGCTACAATGAGCAGTTCTTC.

This clonotype was observed a handful of times. J is TRBJ2-1 and V is TRBV3-1; a possible D gene is TRBD2 (6 bases). In germline, CDR1 is LGHDT, CDR2 YNNKEL (reference sequence). V lost 1 base and J 6 bases, leaving 16 bases between the germline ends. This CDR3 is built from 16 residues. The chain's CDR3 is CASSQGARGVFNEQFF. CDR3 DNA: TGTGCCAGCAGCCAAGGCGCGCGGGGAGTCTTCAATGAGCAGTTCTTC.